These 22 T cell receptor beta chains originate from one sample sequenced in a study of technical replicates of blood from a few donors. The protocol was immunoSEQ multiplex PCR, while the TCRdb copy is restricted to in-frame clones and leaves out a portion. This table holds 70,000 to 95,000 clones, approximately 97% found once. The source material was T cells isolated from PBMCs. These receptors originate from a human donor in good health.

As DNA, the CDR3 is TGTGCCAGTAGTATGGCGGATATGACCTACAATGAGCAGTTCTTC. It yields the protein CASSMADMTYNEQFF. The genes are TRBV19 and TRBJ2-1; D is unresolved. This CDR3 region has 15 residues. Per the germline V gene, CDR1 is LNHDA and CDR2 is SQIVND (reference sequence). V was pared by 3 bases and J by 2 bases, with 11 bases between.

V and J are TRBV19 and TRBJ2-1; perhaps TRBD1 as D (5 bases). The CDR3 is made up of 16 amino acids. With 5 bases removed from V and 1 base from J, the gap between germline ends came to 15 bases. The germline V gene has CDR1 LNHDA and CDR2 SQIVND (reference sequence). This CDR3 is CASSAGIGPSYNEQFF. The CDR3 coding sequence is TGTGCCAGTAGTGCAGGGATCGGACCATCCTACAATGAGCAGTTCTTC.

Of note for this clone: The junction and the germline gene differ at one end; a read error may be behind it. This chain uses TRBV20-1 with TRBJ2-5; TRBD2 agrees at 8 bases. The CDR3 has 11 amino acids. Germline-derived CDR1 and CDR2 are DFQATT and SNEGSKA (reference sequence). Written as DNA, the CDR3 is TGCAGTGCTAGTGGGCCGTCGGGAGGGCACTTC. Its protein product is CSASGPSGGHF.

The chain has TRBV27 and TRBJ2-7; the match to TRBD2 covers 7 bases. The J segment lost 0 bases and the V segment lost 0 bases, leaving 8 bases of the junction unmatched. Germline CDR1 is MNHEY and CDR2 is SMNVEV (reference sequence). The CDR3 runs to 17 residues. The DNA of the CDR3 is TGTGCCAGCAGTTTATCGATCGGGGACTATCCCTCCTACGAGCAGTACTTC. Its translation: CASSLSIGDYPSYEQYF.

The V call is TRBV9, the J call TRBJ1-5; TRBD1 is a possible D gene (6 bases). This CDR3 region has 14 residues. The germline V and J ends were trimmed by 4 bases and 6 bases, with 14 bases remaining between them. CDR1 and CDR2 from the germline V gene are SGDLS and YYNGEE. The CDR3 here is CASSPGTFSQPQHF. The CDR3 nucleotides read TGTGCCAGCAGCCCGGGGACATTTAGTCAGCCCCAGCATTTT.

The chain's CDR3 is CASSSRVGDTQYF. The CDR3 DNA sequence: TGTGCCAGCAGCTCCAGGGTAGGAGATACGCAGTATTTT. The chain carries TRBV7-8 and TRBJ2-3, with D tentatively TRBD1 (5 bases). The CDR3 consists of 13 residues. Germline V gives CDR1 SGHVS, CDR2 FQNEAQ. Trimming cost V 4 bases and J 5 bases, with 10 bases left between them.

This chain joins TRBV27 and TRBJ2-1; D remains ambiguous. V was shortened by 2 bases and J by 6 bases, with 11 bases between the two germline ends. This CDR3 region has 14 residues. Germline V gene lookup returns CDR1 MNHEY and CDR2 SMNVEV (reference sequence). The CDR3 coding sequence is TGTGCCAGCAGTTTAGCTCAGAAACGCAATGAGCAGTTCTTC. This translates into CASSLAQKRNEQFF.

The chain carries TRBV19 and TRBJ2-5, with 7 bases lining up with TRBD1. The V segment lost 4 bases and the J segment 3 bases; nucleotides outside the gene matches: 2. This CDR3 is 13 amino acids long. Looked up from germline, CDR1 is LNHDA and CDR2 is SQIVND (reference sequence). The CDR3 region has the DNA TGTGCCAGTAGTAAAGGGACAGAAGAGACCCAGTACTTC. The encoded protein is CASSKGTEETQYF. Full variable domain (rest looked up from reference TRBV19 and TRBJ2-5): DGGITQSPKYLFRKEGQNVTLSCEQNLNHDAMYWYRQDPGQGLRLIYYSQIVNDFQKGDIAEGYSVSREKKESFPLTVTSAQKNPTAFYLCASSKGTEETQYFGPGTRLLVL.

The V gene is TRBV7-2, the J gene TRBJ1-5, with a tentative D call TRBD1 (6 bases). The CDR3 loop spans 16 amino acids. Germline assignment: CDR1 SGHTA and CDR2 FQGNSA. Trimming shortened V by 1 base and J by 4 bases, and 14 bases separated the two germline ends. The CDR3, as DNA: TGTGCCAGCAGCTTAGAACAGGGTACGAATAATCAGCCCCAGCATTTT. Translating it yields CASSLEQGTNNQPQHF. The full variable domain, its missing parts supplied by reference TRBV7-2 and TRBJ1-5, is GAGVSQSPSNKVTEKGKDVELRCDPISGHTALYWYRQSLGQGLEFLIYFQGNSAPDKSGLPSDRFSAERTGGSVSTLTIQRTQQEDSAVYLCASSLEQGTNNQPQHFGDGTRLSIL.

J is TRBJ2-7 and V is TRBV28; 8 nucleotides line up with TRBD2. With 8 bases clipped from V and 5 bases from J, the junction kept 5 bases outside the gene matches. The germline V gene has CDR1 MDHEN and CDR2 SYDVKM. This CDR3 spans 12 amino acids. The CDR3 is CASGGGGHEQYF. CDR3 in DNA: TGTGCCAGCGGCGGCGGGGGGCACGAGCAGTACTTC.

This clone was detected only once. The chain couples TRBV5-6 to TRBJ1-1; 8 nucleotides align to TRBD1. V lost 4 bases to trimming and J lost 3 bases; unmatched junction nucleotides: 5. The CDR3 totals 14 residues. Germline CDR1 is SGHDT and CDR2 is YYEEEE. The chain's CDR3 is CASSHRTGYTEAFF. The CDR3 region has the DNA TGTGCCAGCAGCCACCGGACAGGGTACACTGAAGCTTTCTTT. Full variable domain (rest looked up from reference TRBV5-6 and TRBJ1-1): DAGVTQSPTHLIKTRGQQVTLRCSPKSGHDTVSWYQQALGQGPQFIFQYYEEEERQRGNFPDRFSGHQFPNYSSELNVNALLLGDSALYLCASSHRTGYTEAFFGQGTRLTVV.

The rearrangement links TRBV5-6 to TRBJ2-7, with D perhaps matching TRBD2 (5 bases). Germline V gene sequence: CDR1 SGHDT, CDR2 YYEEEE. This CDR3 has 11 residues. Trimming removed 4 bases from V and 4 bases from J, with 6 bases in between. CDR3 nucleotide sequence: TGTGCCAGCAGCAGGGAGTACGAGCAGTACTTC. It specifies CASSREYEQYF.

The chain couples TRBV4-1 to TRBJ1-5, with a possible D match to TRBD1 (6 bases). This CDR3 has 14 residues. Trimming stripped 2 bases from V and 7 bases from J, with 12 bases between. Germline lookup yields CDR1 MGHRA and CDR2 YSYEKL. In nucleotides, the CDR3 is TGCGCCAGCAGCCAAAAGTTTCAGGGGCAGCCCCAGCATTTT. Its protein product is CASSQKFQGQPQHF.

The rearrangement joins TRBV7-2 to TRBJ2-5, with 7 bases lining up with TRBD2. The germline V gene encodes CDR1 SGHTA and CDR2 FQGNSA. Trimming cost V 1 base and J 4 bases; bases outside gene matches: 9. The CDR3 is 16 amino acids. The CDR3 bases are TGTGCCAGCAGCTTAGAGTGGGAGGGGTTAGGAGAGACCCAGTACTTC. This gives the protein CASSLEWEGLGETQYF.

This clone was seen only once. The chain uses TRBV6-6 and TRBJ2-7; D unresolved. The V gene's germline CDR1 is MNHNY and CDR2 SVGAGI (reference sequence). CDR3 length: 13 amino acids. Trimming cost V 0 bases and J 4 bases, with 7 bases left between them. The CDR3 bases are TGTGCCAGCAGTTACTCTTACGGTTACGAGCAGTACTTC. Protein: CASSYSYGYEQYF.

The chain recombines TRBV7-9 with TRBJ1-3, with unresolved D. The germline V and J ends were trimmed by 3 bases and 0 bases, with 12 bases remaining between them. This CDR3 is 16 amino acids long. Germline V gene sequence: CDR1 SEHNR, CDR2 FQNEAQ (reference sequence). The CDR3 sequence: CASSLMEGLSGNTIYF. The CDR3 region has the DNA TGTGCCAGCAGCTTGATGGAGGGCCTCTCTGGAAACACCATATATTTT. Based on the CDR3 plus reference TRBV7-9 and TRBJ1-3, the full variable domain is DTGVSQNPRHKITKRGQNVTFRCDPISEHNRLYWYRQTLGQGPEFLTYFQNEAQLEKSRLLSDRFSAERPKGSFSTLEIQRTEQGDSAMYLCASSLMEGLSGNTIYFGEGSWLTVV.

The chain is built from TRBV7-3 and TRBJ2-3; TRBD1 agrees at 8 bases. Germline V lookup: CDR1 SGHTA, CDR2 FQGTGA. With 3 bases clipped from V and 12 bases from J, the junction kept 5 bases outside the gene matches. The length of the CDR3 is 12 residues. CDR3 sequence reads: CASSLQGAEQYF. The CDR3 DNA reads TGTGCCAGCAGCTTGCAGGGGGCTGAACAGTATTTT. The entire variable domain, with the rest obtained from reference TRBV7-3 and TRBJ2-3, is as follows: GAGVSQTPSNKVTEKGKYVELRCDPISGHTALYWYRQSLGQGPEFLIYFQGTGAADDSGLPNDRFFAVRPEGSVSTLKIQRTERGDSAVYLCASSLQGAEQYFGPGTRLTVL.

The chain joins TRBV9 to TRBJ1-2, with D tentatively TRBD1 (6 bases). Germline CDR1 and CDR2: SGDLS and YYNGEE. There are 14 residues in the CDR3. V dropped 2 bases and J dropped 3 bases, with 11 bases sitting between them. In nucleotides, the CDR3 is TGTGCCAGCAGCGTCGACAGGCTTGACTATGGCTACACCTTC. Its protein product is CASSVDRLDYGYTF.

The V call is TRBV7-9, the J call TRBJ2-1; TRBD2 aligns across 11 bases. Germline V gene sequence: CDR1 SEHNR, CDR2 FQNEAQ (reference sequence). CDR3 length: 16 amino acids. Losses at the gene ends were 5 bases for V and 1 base for J; bases not matched to a gene: 4. CDR3 sequence: CASSPRLAGSYNEQFF. Here the CDR3 DNA reads TGTGCCAGCAGCCCCCGACTAGCGGGATCCTACAATGAGCAGTTCTTC.

The chain recombines TRBV25-1 with TRBJ1-5, with D tentatively TRBD1 (5 bases). In germline, CDR1 is MGHDK, CDR2 SYGVNS. The V and J ends lost 5 bases and 3 bases respectively, with 14 bases between them. The CDR3 consists of 15 residues. The CDR3 region is CASSPSGGYNQPQHF. The CDR3 DNA reads as TGTGCCAGCAGTCCCAGTGGGGGGTACAATCAGCCCCAGCATTTT.

The chain couples TRBV11-3 to TRBJ2-1; D is unresolved. V was shortened by 3 bases and J by 0 bases, with 15 bases between the two germline ends. This CDR3 has 17 residues. The germline V gene encodes CDR1 SGHNT and CDR2 YENEEA. CDR3 nucleotide sequence: TGTGCCAGCAGCTTCCTATCCCTTATAAGCTCCTACAATGAGCAGTTCTTC. This encodes CASSFLSLISSYNEQFF.

The V call is TRBV6-5, the J call TRBJ1-3; no reliable D call. Germline values: CDR1 MNHEY, CDR2 SVGAGI. Trimming shortened V by 8 bases and J by 0 bases, and 8 bases separated the two germline ends. CDR3 length: 13 amino acids. In DNA, the CDR3 is TGTGCCAGCGAGGGATTCTCTGGAAACACCATATATTTT. It specifies CASEGFSGNTIYF.